This entry lists 21 T cell receptor beta chains sequenced from one sample in a study of spatial heterogeneity in lung cancer. This sample's time point: sample taken at primary tumor resection. Antigen specificity for these receptors is unknown. TCRdb independently ran MiXCR on the 5' RACE reads; one entry per CDR3 protein. The data contain around 4,000 distinct CDR3 sequences, 7.5% to 10% of them seen just once; the ten biggest clones take up 28%. Study results and caveats: Within tumors, counts of expanded alpha and beta TCRs tracked tumor mutation counts.

Sequencing was performed on lung tumor tissue, taken at surgery. These receptors came from a male donor with early-stage non-small cell lung cancer.

Judged by abundance, this clonotype is medium-sized (0.01 to 0.1%). The V and J genes are TRBV28 and TRBJ2-2; tentatively, D is TRBD1 or TRBD2 (6 bases each). V was shortened by 3 bases and J by 4 bases, with 12 bases between the two germline ends. The CDR3 loop spans 15 amino acids. Looked up from germline, CDR1 is MDHEN and CDR2 is SYDVKM. The CDR3 spells CASSFGGGRTGELFF. The CDR3 bases are TGTGCCAGCAGTTTCGGTGGGGGGCGCACCGGGGAGCTGTTTTTT.

This chain joins TRBV7-2 and TRBJ2-5; possibly TRBD1 for D (6 bases). The germline V gene has CDR1 SGHTA and CDR2 FQGNSA. The CDR3 runs to 14 residues. Between the trimmed V and J ends, which lost 3 bases and 2 bases, there was a span of 10 bases. The chain's CDR3 is CASSFEGHQETQYF. DNA of the CDR3: TGTGCCAGCAGCTTTGAGGGACATCAAGAGACCCAGTACTTC.

This clonotype has a count of ten or more. This chain links TRBV5-1 with TRBJ1-2, with D unresolved. The CDR3 consists of 14 residues. The V end lost 8 bases, the J end lost 2 bases, and 16 bases lay between the germline ends. Germline V gene lookup returns CDR1 SGHRS and CDR2 YFSETQ. The DNA for the CDR3 is TGCGCCAGTCCCATTCGGACCGTCAACTATGGCTACACCTTC. This codes for CASPIRTVNYGYTF.

The chain couples TRBV6-2 or TRBV6-3 to TRBJ1-1, with 10 bases aligning to TRBD1. The CDR3 has 14 residues. CDR1 and CDR2 (germline): MNHEY, SVGEGT. V was pared by 8 bases and J by 6 bases, with 9 bases of the junction left unmatched. Written as DNA, the CDR3 is TGTGCCAGCCAAAAAGGGACAGGGGCGTCTGAAGCTTTCTTT. It specifies CASQKGTGASEAFF.

This clonotype was detected many times. The V gene is TRBV6-4, the J gene TRBJ2-3; D possibly corresponds to TRBD1 (6 bases). V lost 6 bases, J lost 2 bases, and 12 bases lay in between. Germline loops: CDR1 MRHNA, CDR2 SNTAGT. The CDR3 contains 14 residues. CDR3 amino acids: CASRRDTYTDTQYF. The DNA of the CDR3 is TGTGCCAGCAGACGGGACACATACACAGATACGCAGTATTTT.

In its sample, this clonotype was seen a few times. The V and J genes are TRBV7-2 and TRBJ2-4; D may be TRBD2 (5 bases). Trimming cost V 4 bases and J 8 bases, with 15 bases left between them. CDR3 length: 14 amino acids. The germline V gene has CDR1 SGHTA and CDR2 FQGNSA. CDR3 nucleotides: TGTGCCAGCAGCTCCAGCCGGGGAACGGACATTCAGTACTTC. This sequence encodes CASSSSRGTDIQYF. Combining the CDR3 with reference TRBV7-2 and TRBJ2-4 gives the whole variable domain GAGVSQSPSNKVTEKGKDVELRCDPISGHTALYWYRQSLGQGLEFLIYFQGNSAPDKSGLPSDRFSAERTGGSVSTLTIQRTQQEDSAVYLCASSSSRGTDIQYFGAGTRLSVL.

Ten or more counts support this clonotype. The V call is TRBV28, the J call TRBJ2-1; 14 nucleotides align to TRBD2. J gave up 2 bases and V 7 bases, and 10 bases lay outside the gene matches. This CDR3 region has 18 residues. CDR1 is MDHEN and CDR2 is SYDVKM in the germline V gene. Written as DNA, the CDR3 is TGTGCCAGCACTCTGACTAGCGGGAGGGGCTGGGCCTACAATGAGCAGTTCTTC. This translates into CASTLTSGRGWAYNEQFF.

A few counts support this clonotype. V usage is TRBV18 and J usage is TRBJ2-1; no clear D gene. The CDR3 is 13 amino acids. Trimming stripped 4 bases from V and 5 bases from J, with 9 bases between. From germline, CDR1 is KGHSH and CDR2 LQKENI. CDR3 in DNA: TGTGCCAGCTCACGCGGTAGGGACAATGAGCAGTTCTTC. It yields the protein CASSRGRDNEQFF.

By proportion, this clonotype is medium-sized. The CDR3 bases are TGTGCCAGCAGCTTAACGCCGGACACCGGGGAGCTGTTTTTT. It codes for CASSLTPDTGELFF. V usage is TRBV7-3 and J usage is TRBJ2-2; D is ambiguous. Germline CDR1 is SGHTA and CDR2 is FQGTGA. This CDR3 comprises 14 residues. The V and J ends lost 0 bases and 3 bases respectively, with 5 bases between them.

This clonotype was seen repeatedly, ten times or more. V usage is TRBV28 and J usage is TRBJ2-5; D gene ambiguous. The CDR3 extends over 13 amino acids. The germline V and J ends were trimmed by 3 bases and 3 bases, with 8 bases remaining between them. In germline, CDR1 is MDHEN, CDR2 SYDVKM. As DNA, the CDR3 is TGTGCCAGCAGTTTTCGATCTGAAGAGACCCAGTACTTC. Protein product: CASSFRSEETQYF.

This clonotype was picked up a small number of times. The V call is TRBV7-3, the J call TRBJ2-2, with 10 bases fitting TRBD2. Germline CDR1 and CDR2: SGHTA and FQGTGA. Trimming removed 2 bases from V and 4 bases from J; junction bases left unmatched: 1. This CDR3 is 15 amino acids long. This chain's CDR3 is CASSLSSGSTGELFF. In nucleotides, the CDR3 is TGTGCCAGCAGCTTATCTAGCGGGAGCACCGGGGAGCTGTTTTTT.

This clonotype has at least ten counts. The chain is built from TRBV28 and TRBJ1-2, with 7 bases aligning to TRBD1. The V gene's germline CDR1 is MDHEN and CDR2 SYDVKM. J was trimmed by 8 bases and V by 5 bases; bases with no gene match: 17. The CDR3 is made up of 16 amino acids. CDR3 loop: CASSTGQALVTNGYTF. The CDR3 nucleotides are TGTGCCAGCAGTACTGGACAGGCCCTTGTAACCAACGGCTACACCTTC.

This clonotype is judged medium-sized (0.01 to 0.1%). This sequence joins TRBV7-6 and TRBJ2-7, with D unresolved. Trimming shortened V by 5 bases and J by 4 bases, and 15 bases separated the two germline ends. The CDR3 has 14 amino acids. Germline CDR1 reads SGHVS; CDR2 reads FNYEAQ. The DNA of the CDR3 is TGTGCCAGCAGCCCATTTCTACTGGGATACGAGCAGTACTTC. It translates to CASSPFLLGYEQYF.

This clonotype was counted many times. The V call is TRBV5-1, the J call TRBJ2-3; a weak D match, TRBD2 (5 bases). The CDR3 has 14 amino acids. The ends were cut back, 3 bases at V and 2 bases at J, with 10 bases in the middle. Germline values: CDR1 SGHRS, CDR2 YFSETQ. CDR3 in amino acids: CASSSRTDTDTQYF. Here the CDR3 DNA reads TGCGCCAGCAGCTCCCGGACTGACACAGATACGCAGTATTTT.

This clonotype was seen a handful of times. The V gene is TRBV7-6, the J gene TRBJ1-1, with a tentative D call TRBD1 (6 bases). The CDR3 has 15 amino acids. CDR1 and CDR2 (germline): SGHVS, FNYEAQ. Trimming removed 5 bases from V and 6 bases from J, with 19 bases in between. CDR3 loop: CASSTDAAGVAEAFF. In DNA form, the CDR3 reads TGTGCCAGCAGCACAGACGCGGCAGGGGTGGCTGAAGCTTTCTTT.

This clonotype appeared once. A much larger clone lies one base from this, so it may be a read error. This chain connects TRBV6-6 to TRBJ2-7; TRBD1 is a possible D gene (5 bases). V lost 2 bases and J 5 bases, leaving 22 bases between the germline ends. Looked up from germline, CDR1 is MNHNY and CDR2 is SVGAGI (reference sequence). The CDR3 consists of 17 residues. CDR3 DNA sequence: TGTGCCAGCAGTTACACTCGTGGGGCAAGCAATCCCGACGAGCAGTACTTC. It yields the protein CASSYTRGASNPDEQYF.

The chain combines TRBV7-2 with TRBJ1-4; D call uncertain. Per germline, CDR1 SGHTA and CDR2 FQGNSA. The CDR3 has 15 amino acids. The V end was cut by 3 bases, the J end by 8 bases, with 16 bases between. CDR3 sequence: CASSFRTSLGEKLFF. In DNA form, the CDR3 reads TGTGCCAGCAGCTTCCGGACTTCCCTCGGGGAAAAACTGTTTTTT.

The rearrangement uses TRBV24-1 and TRBJ2-2; TRBD2 aligns across 7 bases. The ends lost 5 bases at V and 6 bases at J; junction bases unmatched: 5. This CDR3 region has 14 residues. Germline loops: CDR1 KGHDR, CDR2 SFDVKD. CDR3 region: CATSVAGEAGELFF. The CDR3 coding sequence is TGTGCCACCAGTGTTGCGGGAGAGGCCGGGGAGCTGTTTTTT.

This clonotype is medium-sized (0.01 to 0.1%). This chain connects TRBV5-4 to TRBJ2-7, with 11 bases fitting TRBD2. Trimming at V came to 1 base and at J to 3 bases, leaving 3 bases not matched to a gene. The CDR3 length is 15 residues. The germline V gene has CDR1 SGHNT and CDR2 YYREEE (reference sequence). CDR3 region: CASSLPSGGRYEQYF. CDR3 DNA sequence: TGTGCCAGCAGCTTGCCTAGCGGGGGGCGCTACGAGCAGTACTTC.

At least ten counts were recorded for this clonotype. This sequence joins TRBV20-1 and TRBJ2-7, with unresolved D. The germline V and J ends were trimmed by 6 bases and 7 bases, with 13 bases remaining between them. Germline-derived CDR1 and CDR2 are DFQATT and SNEGSKA (reference sequence). This CDR3 has 11 residues. CDR3 DNA sequence: TGCAGTGCCCTCCCTGGGGTTGAGCAGTACTTC. It encodes CSALPGVEQYF.

This clonotype was seen a few times. The genes are TRBV7-8 and TRBJ1-1, with a weak D call TRBD1 (5 bases). V was trimmed by 5 bases and J by 1 base, leaving 11 bases between them. The germline CDR1 and CDR2 sequences are SGHVS and FQNEAQ. The CDR3 is 14 amino acids. For the CDR3, the DNA is TGTGCCAGCAGCGTCACAGGACAGAACACTGAAGCTTTCTTT. Translated, it gives CASSVTGQNTEAFF.